The present TCR beta chain was sequenced within a study of T-cell memory formation after mild COVID-19. Study summary: Each donor largely had its own TCR clusters. Study observations and caveats: Clones from the second wave (peaking day 37) had unconfirmed SARS-CoV-2 specificity. Some clones that responded were present in memory (sampled pre-infection), which suggests cross-reactive memory joined. Later expanders leaned CD4+, whereas day 15 to 85 contracting clones were balanced CD4/CD8.

TCRdb independently ran MiXCR on the 5' RACE reads; one entry per CDR3 protein. The table has about 360,000 distinct CDR3 sequences, approximately 15% seen once. As for this clonotype: The antigen is not known.

The TCR comes from a man aged 18-30 years who had mild COVID-19 (a few samples of this study predate the infection). Cell type and time point are not known. The material sequenced was PBMCs or a T cell subset sorted from them (not recorded which).

The CDR3 DNA follows: TGTGCCAGCAGCTTAGCCCTAGCGGTGAGCACAGATACGCAGTATTTT. The encoded protein is CASSLALAVSTDTQYF. The chain recombines TRBV11-2 with TRBJ2-3; 7 positions match TRBD2. After removal of 1 base from V and 0 bases from J, the junction contained 4 bases not matched to a gene. This CDR3 is 16 amino acids long. Germline assignment: CDR1 SGHAT and CDR2 FQNNGV. Together with reference TRBV11-2 and TRBJ2-3, the CDR3 gives the full variable domain: EAGVAQSPRYKIIEKRQSVAFWCNPISGHATLYWYQQILGQGPKLLIQFQNNGVVDDSQLPKDRFSAERLKGVDSTLKIQPAKLEDSAVYLCASSLALAVSTDTQYFGPGTRLTVL.